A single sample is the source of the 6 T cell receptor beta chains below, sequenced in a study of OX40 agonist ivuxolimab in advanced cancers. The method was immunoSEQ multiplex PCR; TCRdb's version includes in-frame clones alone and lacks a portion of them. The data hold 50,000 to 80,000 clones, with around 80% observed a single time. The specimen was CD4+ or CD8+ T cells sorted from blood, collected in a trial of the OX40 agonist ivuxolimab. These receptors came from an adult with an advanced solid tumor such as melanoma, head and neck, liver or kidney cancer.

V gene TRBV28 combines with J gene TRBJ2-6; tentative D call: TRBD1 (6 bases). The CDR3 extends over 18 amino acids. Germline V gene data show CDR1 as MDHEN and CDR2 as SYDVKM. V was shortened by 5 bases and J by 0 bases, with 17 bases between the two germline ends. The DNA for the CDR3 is TGTGCCAGCAGTCCGACAGGACGTTTCCTCTCTGGGGCCAACGTCCTGACTTTC. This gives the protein CASSPTGRFLSGANVLTF.

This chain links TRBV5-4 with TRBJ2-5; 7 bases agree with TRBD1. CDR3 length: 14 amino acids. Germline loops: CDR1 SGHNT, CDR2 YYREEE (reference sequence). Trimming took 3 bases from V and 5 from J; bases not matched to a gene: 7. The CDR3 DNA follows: TGTGCCAGCAGCTCCTTTTTACAGGGGGAGACCCAGTACTTC. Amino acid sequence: CASSSFLQGETQYF.

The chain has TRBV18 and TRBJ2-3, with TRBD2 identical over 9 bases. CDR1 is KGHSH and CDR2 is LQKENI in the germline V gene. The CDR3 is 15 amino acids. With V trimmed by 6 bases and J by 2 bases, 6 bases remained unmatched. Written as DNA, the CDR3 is TGTGCCAGCTCGCCCCTAGCGGGGATCACAGATACGCAGTATTTT. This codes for CASSPLAGITDTQYF.

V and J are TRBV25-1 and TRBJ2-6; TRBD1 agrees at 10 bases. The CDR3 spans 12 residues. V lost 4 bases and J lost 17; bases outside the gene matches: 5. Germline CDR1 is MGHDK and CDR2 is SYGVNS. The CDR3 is CASSGGQGIMTF. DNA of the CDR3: TGTGCCAGCAGTGGGGGACAGGGGATCATGACTTTC.

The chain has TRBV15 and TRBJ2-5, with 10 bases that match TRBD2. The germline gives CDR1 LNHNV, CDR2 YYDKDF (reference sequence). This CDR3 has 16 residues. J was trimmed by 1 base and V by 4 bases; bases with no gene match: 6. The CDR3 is CATSTLAGGPQETQYF. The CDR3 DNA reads TGTGCCACCAGCACTTTAGCGGGGGGCCCCCAAGAGACCCAGTACTTC. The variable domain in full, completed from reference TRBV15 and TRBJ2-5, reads DAMVIQNPRYQVTQFGKPVTLSCSQTLNHNVMYWYQQKSSQAPKLLFHYYDKDFNNEADTPDNFQSRRPNTSFCFLDIRSPGLGDTAMYLCATSTLAGGPQETQYFGPGTRLLVL.

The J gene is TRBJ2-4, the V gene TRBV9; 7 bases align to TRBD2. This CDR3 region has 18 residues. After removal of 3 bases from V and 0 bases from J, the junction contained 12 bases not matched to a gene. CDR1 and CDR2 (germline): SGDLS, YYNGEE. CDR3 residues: CASSATNPSGLAKNIQYF. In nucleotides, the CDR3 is TGTGCCAGCAGCGCCACCAACCCTAGCGGCCTAGCCAAAAACATTCAGTACTTC. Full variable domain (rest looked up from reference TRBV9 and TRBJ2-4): DSGVTQTPKHLITATGQRVTLRCSPRSGDLSVYWYQQSLDQGLQFLIQYYNGEERAKGNILERFSAQQFPDLHSELNLSSLELGDSALYFCASSATNPSGLAKNIQYFGAGTRLSVL.